The entry below describes one T cell receptor beta chain. The data are from a study of control samples from healthy donors and cancer patients. Only in-frame clones appear in the TCRdb table, and some are missing; sequencing was by immunoSEQ multiplex PCR. Here the sample spans 160,000 or so clones, roughly 95% being singletons. This clonotype was sampled from a woman between 25 and 40 years old in good health. Source material: blood.

The CDR3 DNA is TGTGCCATCAGCCCCGGCAATCAGCCCCAGCATTTT. It specifies CAISPGNQPQHF. The rearrangement joins TRBV10-3 to TRBJ1-5; D gene ambiguous. With 6 bases removed from V and 2 bases from J, the gap between germline ends came to 5 bases. This CDR3 comprises 12 residues. CDR1 and CDR2 (germline): ENHRY, SYGVKD.